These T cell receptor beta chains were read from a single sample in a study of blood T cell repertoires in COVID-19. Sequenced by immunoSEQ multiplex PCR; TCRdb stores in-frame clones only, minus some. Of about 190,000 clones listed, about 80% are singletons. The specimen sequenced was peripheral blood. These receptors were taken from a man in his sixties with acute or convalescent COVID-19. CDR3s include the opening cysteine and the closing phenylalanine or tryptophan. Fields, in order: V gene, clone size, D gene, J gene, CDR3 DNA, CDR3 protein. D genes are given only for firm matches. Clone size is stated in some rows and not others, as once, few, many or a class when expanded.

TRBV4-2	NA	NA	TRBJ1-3	TGTGCCAGCAGCCAAGATCAGGGGCTCGGAAACACCATATATTTT	CASSQDQGLGNTIYF
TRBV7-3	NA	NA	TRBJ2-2	TGTGCCAGCACTGCAGGGGCCCGGGGCGGGGAGCTGTTTTTT	CASTAGARGGELFF
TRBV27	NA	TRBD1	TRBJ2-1	TGTGCCAGCAGTGACAGGGGGCCCCTCAATGAGCAGTTCTTC	CASSDRGPLNEQFF
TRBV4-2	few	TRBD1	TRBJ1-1	TGTGCCAGCAGCCTACAGGGGGTGAACACTGAAGCTTTCTTT	CASSLQGVNTEAFF
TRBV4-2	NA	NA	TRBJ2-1	TGTGCCAGCAGCCAAGATAGTCATCGACAGTTCTTC	CASSQDSHRQFF
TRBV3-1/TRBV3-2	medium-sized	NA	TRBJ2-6	TGTGCCAGCAGCCATAAAATAACAGTGTATCTCAGCTCTGGGGCCAACGTCCTGACTTTC	CASSHKITVYLSSGANVLTF
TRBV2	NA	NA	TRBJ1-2	TGTGCCAGCAGGGACTCCGGAGGGCATGGCTACACCTTC	CASRDSGGHGYTF
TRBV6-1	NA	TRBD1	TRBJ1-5	TGTGCCAGCAATGAGGAACCCGGGACAGGGGCGGTGTGGAATCAGCCCCAGCATTTT	CASNEEPGTGAVWNQPQHF
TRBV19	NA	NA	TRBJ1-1	TGTGCCAGTAGTAACCCGGACAGCCGGGCTTTCTTT	CASSNPDSRAFF
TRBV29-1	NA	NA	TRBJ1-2	TGCAGCGTTGACAGCTATGGCTACACCTTC	CSVDSYGYTF
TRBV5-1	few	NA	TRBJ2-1	TGCGCCAGCACCCAGACGGGGGGCTTCTCCTACAATGAGCAGTTCTTC	CASTQTGGFSYNEQFF
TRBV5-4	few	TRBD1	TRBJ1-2	TGTGCCAGCAGCCAGATTGGACAGGGGAACCCCTATGGCTACACCTTC	CASSQIGQGNPYGYTF
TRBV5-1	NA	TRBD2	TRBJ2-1	TGCGCCAGCAGCTTAGGACTAGCGGGAGATATGTCCTACAATGAGCAGTTCTTC	CASSLGLAGDMSYNEQFF
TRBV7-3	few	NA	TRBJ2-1	TGTGCCAGCAGCTTAATAGCAGCTGGAGAGCAGTTCTTC	CASSLIAAGEQFF
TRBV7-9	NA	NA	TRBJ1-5	TGTGCCAGCAGCCCCCTTAATCAGCCCCAGCATTTT	CASSPLNQPQHF
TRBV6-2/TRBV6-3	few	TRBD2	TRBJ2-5	TGTGCCAGCAGTTACGAGGCGGGGGTGAGGGGAGAGACCCAGTACTTC	CASSYEAGVRGETQYF
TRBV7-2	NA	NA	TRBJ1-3	TGTGCCAGCAGCTCGGCGGGCGGGGGAAACACCATATATTTT	CASSSAGGGNTIYF
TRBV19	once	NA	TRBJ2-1	TGTGCCAGTAGTCCTCGGACAGCTCACTACAATGAGCAGTTCTTC	CASSPRTAHYNEQFF
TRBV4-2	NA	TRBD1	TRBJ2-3	TGTGCCAGCAGCCAAGATCGGACAGGGTCAGATACGCAGTATTTT	CASSQDRTGSDTQYF
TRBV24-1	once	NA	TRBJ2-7	TGTGCCACCAGGGCTCCTACAGGGAGCTTCTCCTACGAGCAGTACTTC	CATRAPTGSFSYEQYF
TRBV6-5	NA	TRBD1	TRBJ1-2	TGTGCCAGCAGTCCGGGGGACAGGGGATATGGCTACACCTTC	CASSPGDRGYGYTF
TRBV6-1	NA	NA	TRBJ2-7	TGTGCCAGCAGTCCAGGGGTCCACGAGCAGTACTTC	CASSPGVHEQYF
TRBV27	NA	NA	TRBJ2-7	TGTGCCAGCAGTCCTAGCCCCGTCCACGAGCAGTACTTC	CASSPSPVHEQYF
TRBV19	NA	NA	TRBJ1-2	TGTGCTGTCGACACCCCTCGGGGCTACACCTTC	CAVDTPRGYTF
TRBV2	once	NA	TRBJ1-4	TGTGCCAGCCAAGTCAAGGGCAGGGGCGTACCTAATGAAAAACTGTTTTTT	CASQVKGRGVPNEKLFF
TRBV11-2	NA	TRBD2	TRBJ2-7	TGTGCCAGCAGCTTAACCGCGGGGGAAGGCTACGAGCAGTACTTC	CASSLTAGEGYEQYF
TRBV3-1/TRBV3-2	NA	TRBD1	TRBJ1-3	TGTGCCAGCAGCCGGGGGACAGCTGCTGGAAACACCATATATTTT	CASSRGTAAGNTIYF
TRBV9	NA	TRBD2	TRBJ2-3	TGTGCCAGCAGCGTAGTGGGGACTAGCGGAGATACGCAGTATTTT	CASSVVGTSGDTQYF
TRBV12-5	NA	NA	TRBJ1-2	TGTGCTAGCGAAAACAGGGTAAGAGGCGATGGCTATGGCTACACCTTC	CASENRVRGDGYGYTF
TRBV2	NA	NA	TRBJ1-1	TGTGCCAGCAGTGAAGGAGTTCAGGTCTACGCTGAAGCTTTCTTT	CASSEGVQVYAEAFF
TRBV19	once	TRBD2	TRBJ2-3	TGTGCCAGTAGTCTAATCCCGGGACTAACTACAGATACGCAGTATTTT	CASSLIPGLTTDTQYF
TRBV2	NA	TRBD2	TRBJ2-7	TGTGCCAGCAGGGTAGGGACTAGCGTTCCCTACGAGCAGTACTTC	CASRVGTSVPYEQYF
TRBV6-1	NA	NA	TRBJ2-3	TGTGCCAGCAGTGAAGCGGGCCGCACAGATACGCAGTATTTT	CASSEAGRTDTQYF
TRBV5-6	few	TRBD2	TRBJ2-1	TGTGCCAGCAGCGGCTTTAGCGGGGATTCTGAGGTCTTC	CASSGFSGDSEVF
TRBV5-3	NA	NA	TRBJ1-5	TGTGCCAGAAGCTTTCGAAAGTTCCGGGGGGTTCAGCCCCAGCATTTT	CARSFRKFRGVQPQHF
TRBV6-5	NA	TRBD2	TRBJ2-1	TGTGCCAGCAGCCTGGGGGGGGCCTACAATGAGCAGTTCTTC	CASSLGGAYNEQFF
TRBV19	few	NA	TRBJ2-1	TGTGCCAGTAAGTCGGCTAGCGACTACAATGAGCAGTTCTTC	CASKSASDYNEQFF
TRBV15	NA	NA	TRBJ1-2	TGTGCCACCAGCAGAGACCACGGGAACTATGGCTACACCTTC	CATSRDHGNYGYTF
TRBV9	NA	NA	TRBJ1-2	TGTGCCAGCAGCGTAGGCGGAAACTATGGCTACACCTTC	CASSVGGNYGYTF
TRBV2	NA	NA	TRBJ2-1	TGTGCCAGCAGTGGGACAGTAAACAATGAGCAGTTCTTC	CASSGTVNNEQFF
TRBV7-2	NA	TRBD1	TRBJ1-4	TGTGCCAGCAGCCCCCGGACAGGTTTGGGCGCTGGAGTGGGAAAACTGTTTTTT	CASSPRTGLGAGVGKLFF
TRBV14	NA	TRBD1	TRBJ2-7	TGTGCCAGCAGCCCAAGACAGGGAAGGGGCGAGCAGTACTTC	CASSPRQGRGEQYF
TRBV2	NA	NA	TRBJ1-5	TGTGCCAGCAGTGTTGAGGGTTCTAATCAGCCCCAGCATTTT	CASSVEGSNQPQHF
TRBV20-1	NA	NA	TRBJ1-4	TGCAGTGCACAACAGGGTGAAAAACTGTTTTTT	CSAQQGEKLFF
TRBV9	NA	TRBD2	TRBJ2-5	TGTGCCAGCAGTAAAGCGGGAGGGCTAGAAGAGACCCAGTACTTC	CASSKAGGLEETQYF
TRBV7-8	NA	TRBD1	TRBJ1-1	TGTGCCAGCAGCCCCCGACAGGGATTAAACACTGAAGCTTTCTTT	CASSPRQGLNTEAFF